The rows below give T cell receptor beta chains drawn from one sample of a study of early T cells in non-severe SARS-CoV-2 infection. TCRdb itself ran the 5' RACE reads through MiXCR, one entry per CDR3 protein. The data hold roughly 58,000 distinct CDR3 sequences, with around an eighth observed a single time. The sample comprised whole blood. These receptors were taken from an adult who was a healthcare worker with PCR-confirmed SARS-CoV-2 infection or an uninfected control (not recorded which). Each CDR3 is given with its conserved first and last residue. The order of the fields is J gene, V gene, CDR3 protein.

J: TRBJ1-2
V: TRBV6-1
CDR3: CASRKGRGYTF

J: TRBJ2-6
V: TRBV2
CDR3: CASTLPTGSGANVLTF

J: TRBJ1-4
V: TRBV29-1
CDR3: CSVGRQSNEKLFF

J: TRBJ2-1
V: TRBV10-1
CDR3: CASSERQGGYNEQFF

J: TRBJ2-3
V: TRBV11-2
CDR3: CDSSYSGTTDTQYF

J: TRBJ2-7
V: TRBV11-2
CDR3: CASSGGQPYEQYF

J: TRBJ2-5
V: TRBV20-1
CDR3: CSAREAQGFGETQYF

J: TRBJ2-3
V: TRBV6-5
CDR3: CASSSRTLFGGGTDTQYF

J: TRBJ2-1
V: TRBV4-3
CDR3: CASSRGGLAAYNEQFF

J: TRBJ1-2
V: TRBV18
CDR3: CASSPRGQEDGYTF

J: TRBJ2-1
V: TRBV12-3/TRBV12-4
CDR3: CASTNLGTDSSYNEQFF

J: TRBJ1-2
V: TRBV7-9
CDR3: CASSSPTGGIHYGYTF

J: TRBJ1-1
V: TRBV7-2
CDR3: CASSPVQGLRTEAFF

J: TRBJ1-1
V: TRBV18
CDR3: CASSPDPGQGSTEAFF

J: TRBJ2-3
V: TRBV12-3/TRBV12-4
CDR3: CASSLEGGTQYF

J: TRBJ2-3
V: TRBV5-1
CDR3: CASSRAQDTDTQYF

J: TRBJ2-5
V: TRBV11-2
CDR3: CASSLADSRGETQYF

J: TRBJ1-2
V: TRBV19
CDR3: CASTIRATGVVNYGYTF

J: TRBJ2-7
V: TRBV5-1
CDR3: CASRPAGTAYEQYF

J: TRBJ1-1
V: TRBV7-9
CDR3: CASSYPRGQGAGDTEAFF